The sequence of this T cell receptor beta chain was determined in a study of cytomegalovirus exposure and HLA in healthy donors. Concerning this clone itself: Its antigen remains unidentified.

Study-wide points: One variant, a missense change in DCLRE1C, was linked in a later analysis to TCR beta V- and J-gene trimming. Sequencing likely produced, as an artifact, a cluster of highly shared sequence variants. There were under 200 TCR beta chains listed as cytomegalovirus-associated.

CDR1 is MGHRA, CDR2 YSYEKL, per germline. The junction had 11 bases not matched to a gene; V was cut back by 0 bases and J by 10 bases. The CDR3 runs to 15 residues. The PCR had 60 Vbeta and 13 Jbeta primers. Under the authors' procedure: Later, an analysis found about 83 million unique TCR beta chains, and about 10 million of these were shared. Assay used: immunoSEQ multiplex PCR; TCRdb lists only in-frame clones, some missing. V and J calls and clone size are copied from that table; D and trimming were computed from the DNA. The table shows 100,000 to 150,000 clones, with 76% occurring only once. Material for sequencing was PBMCs. The chain couples TRBV4-1 to TRBJ1-1; TRBD1 matches 7 bases. This TCR was sampled from a man aged 50 to 60 in good health and CMV-seronegative. The CDR3 DNA reads as TGCGCCAGCAGCCAAGAGGAGGGGGCCGGGAGGGGAGCTTTCTTT. It yields the protein CASSQEEGAGRGAFF.